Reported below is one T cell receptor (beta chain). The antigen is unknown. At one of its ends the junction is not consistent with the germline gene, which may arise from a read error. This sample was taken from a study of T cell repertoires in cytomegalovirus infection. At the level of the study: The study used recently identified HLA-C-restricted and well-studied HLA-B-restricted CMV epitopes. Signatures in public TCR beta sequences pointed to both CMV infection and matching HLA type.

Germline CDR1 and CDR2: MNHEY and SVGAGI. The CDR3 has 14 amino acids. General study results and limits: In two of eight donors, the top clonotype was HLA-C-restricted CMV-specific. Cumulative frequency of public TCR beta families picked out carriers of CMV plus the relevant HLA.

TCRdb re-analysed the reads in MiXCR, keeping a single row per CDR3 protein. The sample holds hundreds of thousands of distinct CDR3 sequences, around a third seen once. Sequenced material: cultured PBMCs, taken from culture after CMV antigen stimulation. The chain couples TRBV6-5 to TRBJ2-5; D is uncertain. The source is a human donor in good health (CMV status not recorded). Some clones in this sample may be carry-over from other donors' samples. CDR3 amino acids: CAGSYSSAQETQYF. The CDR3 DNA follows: TGTGCCGGCAGTTACTCTTCAGCTCAAGAGACCCAGTACTTC.